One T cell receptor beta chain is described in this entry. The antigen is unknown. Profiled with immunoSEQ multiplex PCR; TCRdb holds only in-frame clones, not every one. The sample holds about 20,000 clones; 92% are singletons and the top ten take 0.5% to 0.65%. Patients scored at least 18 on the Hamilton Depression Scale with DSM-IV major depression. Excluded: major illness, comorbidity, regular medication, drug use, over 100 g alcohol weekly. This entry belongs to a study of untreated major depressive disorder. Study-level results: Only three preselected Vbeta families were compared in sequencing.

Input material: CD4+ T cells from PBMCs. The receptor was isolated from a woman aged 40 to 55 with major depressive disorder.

CDR3 nucleotide sequence: TGCGCCAGCAGCCCCGAATGGGGGAGGGATACGCAGTATTTT. This gives the protein CASSPEWGRDTQYF. J is TRBJ2-3 and V is TRBV5-1; D might be TRBD2 (6 bases). V was shortened by 4 bases and J by 6 bases, with 15 bases between the two germline ends. CDR3 length equals 14 residues. CDR1 and CDR2 (germline): SGHRS, YFSETQ.